This TCR beta chain was profiled in a study of blood T cell repertoires in COVID-19. J was trimmed by 5 bases and V by 4 bases; bases with no gene match: 7. Germline V gene sequence: CDR1 KGHDR, CDR2 SFDVKD. The CDR3 is made up of 16 amino acids. Measured with immunoSEQ multiplex PCR; TCRdb has only the in-frame clones, and not every one. The sample has about 220,000 clones, roughly 84% seen once. This clonotype was sampled from a man aged 50-60 years who had recovered from COVID-19. Material for sequencing was peripheral blood. The V call is TRBV24-1, the J call TRBJ2-2; 9 nucleotides agree with TRBD1. In DNA, the CDR3 is TGTGCCACCAGTGAAGAGACAGGGGGTCGGACCGGGGAGCTGTTTTTT. This encodes CATSEETGGRTGELFF.